This is a list of T cell receptor beta chains from one sample in a study of T cells in localized non-small cell lung cancer. The data were produced by immunoSEQ multiplex PCR, yet TCRdb's version contains in-frame clones alone and is incomplete. The sample lists roughly 89,000 clones, more than 75% occurring once. The sequencing here drew on PBMCs, taken before any cancer treatment. These receptors were taken from a woman aged 35 to 70 with stage II squamous cell lung carcinoma. CDR3s include the opening cysteine and the closing phenylalanine or tryptophan. The order of the fields is CDR3 DNA, CDR3 protein, CDR3 length, V gene, J gene, D gene, clone size. The D gene is left open where the match is weak. Not every row has a clone size; where given, it reads once, few, many or a size class.

TGTGCCAGCAGCTTAGCCCTCCCTTCTTCACCCCTCCACTTT	CASSLALPSSPLHF	14	TRBV11-2	TRBJ1-6	NA	NA
TGTGCCAGCAGTGTAGTGGGGTCGGACACTGAAGCTTTCTTT	CASSVVGSDTEAFF	14	TRBV6-1	TRBJ1-1	NA	NA
TGTGCCAGCAGCTTCCGGGCCCTTGAAAGGAATGAAAAACTGTTTTTT	CASSFRALERNEKLFF	16	TRBV7-8	TRBJ1-4	NA	NA
TGTGCCAGCAGTTACTCAGCGGGAGGGCCTAACGGGGAGCTGTTTTTT	CASSYSAGGPNGELFF	16	TRBV6-6	TRBJ2-2	TRBD2	NA
TGTGCCAGCAGCGTAGCTTGGGGGTCAGCTGAAGCTTTCTTT	CASSVAWGSAEAFF	14	TRBV9	TRBJ1-1	NA	NA
TGTGCCAGCAGCGCACAGGGGGGAGGGACGCAGTATTTT	CASSAQGGGTQYF	13	TRBV2	TRBJ2-3	NA	once
TGTGCCAGCAGTTTCGGCGGGACAGGGGCTCCCCCCCTCCACTTT	CASSFGGTGAPPLHF	15	TRBV4-2	TRBJ1-6	TRBD1	NA
TGTGCCAGCAGCTTAGCGCAGCCGGGGCGTGGGAGTTCACCCCTCCACTTT	CASSLAQPGRGSSPLHF	17	TRBV7-9	TRBJ1-6	NA	NA
TGTGCCAGTAGTATCTTGGACAGGGGGCGAGTCAGCAATCAGCCCCAGCATTTT	CASSILDRGRVSNQPQHF	18	TRBV19	TRBJ1-5	TRBD1	NA
TGTGCCAGCAGCGTAGCGTCCACCGGGGAGCTGTTTTTT	CASSVASTGELFF	13	TRBV9	TRBJ2-2	NA	NA
TGTGCCAGCAGCGTGGGGACTAGGGCAGATACGCAGTATTTT	CASSVGTRADTQYF	14	TRBV9	TRBJ2-3	TRBD2	NA
TGTGCCAGCAAGGGAATCGACTACACCTTC	CASKGIDYTF	10	TRBV7-9	TRBJ1-2	NA	NA
TGTGCCAGCAGCCAGTGGGACAGGGGCAATGAAAAACTGTTTTTT	CASSQWDRGNEKLFF	15	TRBV14	TRBJ1-4	TRBD1	NA
TGCGCCAGCAGCTTGGATACTGAACCCAATGAGCAGTTCTTC	CASSLDTEPNEQFF	14	TRBV5-1	TRBJ2-1	NA	NA
TGTGCCACCCGACAGGGAAATGGTGGCTACACCTTC	CATRQGNGGYTF	12	TRBV25-1	TRBJ1-2	TRBD1	few
TGTGCCAGCAGTCGCCTTTCGGGTAACAATAATTCACCCCTCCACTTT	CASSRLSGNNNSPLHF	16	TRBV6-4	TRBJ1-6	NA	NA
TGTGCCAGCAGTTTCGGACAGGCCTCTGGAAACACCATATATTTT	CASSFGQASGNTIYF	15	TRBV6-1	TRBJ1-3	TRBD1	NA
TGTGCCAGTAGTATAGATCGGAGGGGGACGACTGAAGCTTTCTTT	CASSIDRRGTTEAFF	15	TRBV19	TRBJ1-1	NA	NA
TGTGCCAGCAGTGCTGGGGGGGGCACCGGGGAGCTGTTTTTT	CASSAGGGTGELFF	14	TRBV6-6	TRBJ2-2	TRBD2	NA
TGTGCCAGCAGCCAGACGGGAGTTTCCGGGACTAGCTTTGAGCAGTTCTTC	CASSQTGVSGTSFEQFF	17	TRBV7-8	TRBJ2-1	TRBD2	once
TGTGCCAGCAGCTTGGATTGGGCAGGTATCAACACTGAAGCTTTCTTT	CASSLDWAGINTEAFF	16	TRBV5-6	TRBJ1-1	NA	once
TGCGCCAGCAGCCAAGATCATCCTGGCAGGACTGAAGCTTTCTTT	CASSQDHPGRTEAFF	15	TRBV4-1	TRBJ1-1	NA	NA
TGTGCCAGCAGTCTACTTCCCTCTCCTCAGCCCCAGCATTTT	CASSLLPSPQPQHF	14	TRBV27	TRBJ1-5	NA	NA
TGCGCCAGCAGCCAAACTCATGACAGGGCTAACCAAAACACCGGGGAGCTGTTTTTT	CASSQTHDRANQNTGELFF	19	TRBV4-1	TRBJ2-2	TRBD1	NA
TGTGCCAGTAGTATAGCGGGGACGGCGGACTCCTACGAGCAGTACTTC	CASSIAGTADSYEQYF	16	TRBV19	TRBJ2-7	NA	NA
TGTGCCTGGACCCTTAGGGTATCCAGCTATGGCTACACCTTC	CAWTLRVSSYGYTF	14	TRBV30	TRBJ1-2	NA	NA
TGTGCCAGCAGCCCGGGGGGGCAAGAGACCCAGTACTTC	CASSPGGQETQYF	13	TRBV11-3	TRBJ2-5	TRBD2	NA
TGTGCCAGCTCTCAGGGGAGGGAGACCCAGTACTTC	CASSQGRETQYF	12	TRBV6-6	TRBJ2-5	NA	once
TGCGCCAGCAGCTTGTCTAGGAACTCTGGAAACACCATATATTTT	CASSLSRNSGNTIYF	15	TRBV5-1	TRBJ1-3	NA	NA
TGTGCCAGCGGACAGGGCAATCAGCCCCAGCATTTT	CASGQGNQPQHF	12	TRBV28	TRBJ1-5	TRBD1	few
TGTGCCAGCTCCCCCTGGGGACTAGCGGCGACCTCCTACGAGCAGTACTTC	CASSPWGLAATSYEQYF	17	TRBV18	TRBJ2-7	TRBD2	NA
TGTGCCAGCAGCTTATGGTCTGGGGCCAACGTCCTGACTTTC	CASSLWSGANVLTF	14	TRBV7-6	TRBJ2-6	NA	NA
TGCGCCAGCAGCCAATTCGACGGGGGGTCGAATAATGAAAAACTGTTTTTT	CASSQFDGGSNNEKLFF	17	TRBV4-1	TRBJ1-4	NA	NA
TGTGCCAGCAGCTCGCCGGGGGTAGGGATGGGTGGCTACACCTTC	CASSSPGVGMGGYTF	15	TRBV27	TRBJ1-2	NA	NA
TGTGCCAGCAGCCTAGGCGGGTCGTATAGCAATCAGCCCCAGCATTTT	CASSLGGSYSNQPQHF	16	TRBV28	TRBJ1-5	NA	once
TGTGCCAGCAGAGAGAGACAGGGGGCGGACACCATATATTTT	CASRERQGADTIYF	14	TRBV2	TRBJ1-3	TRBD1	NA
TGTGCCGTCAACCCGGGACAGGGCGTCTACGAGCAGTACTTC	CAVNPGQGVYEQYF	14	TRBV10-3	TRBJ2-7	TRBD1	NA
TGTGCCAGCAGCTCCCGGGGGCGGGAGAGGGAGCAGTACTTC	CASSSRGREREQYF	14	TRBV7-6	TRBJ2-7	NA	NA
TGTGCCAGCAGTGCCGGGGGGGCTGAAGCTTTCTTT	CASSAGGAEAFF	12	TRBV5-4	TRBJ1-1	NA	NA
TGTGCCAGCAGTTTTCAGACAGGCTACTATGGCTACACCTTC	CASSFQTGYYGYTF	14	TRBV28	TRBJ1-2	NA	NA
TGCGCCAGCACCGCGGGTTTAGGGGGTGACACTGAAGCTTTCTTT	CASTAGLGGDTEAFF	15	TRBV5-1	TRBJ1-1	NA	NA
TGTGCCAGCAGCTCGGGACAGGGAGTAAGGAACACTGAAGCTTTCTTT	CASSSGQGVRNTEAFF	16	TRBV7-8	TRBJ1-1	TRBD1	NA
TGTGCCAGCAGCTTGGGGGCCACCATTGTCACCGGAGCTTTCTTT	CASSLGATIVTGAFF	15	TRBV5-6	TRBJ1-1	NA	NA
TGTGCCAGCAGCCCCGACAGGGTACGGTCCTACGAGCAGTACTTC	CASSPDRVRSYEQYF	15	TRBV7-8	TRBJ2-7	TRBD1	NA
TGTGCCAGCGGTACAAGGGGGCGCGGCGAGCAGTACTTC	CASGTRGRGEQYF	13	TRBV27	TRBJ2-7	TRBD1	few
TGTGCCAGCTCACCGACGGCCGATCAGCCCCAGCATTTT	CASSPTADQPQHF	13	TRBV18	TRBJ1-5	NA	once
TGTGCCAGCAGCCCCAGGGCAGGGACGATGAACACTGAAGCTTTCTTT	CASSPRAGTMNTEAFF	16	TRBV7-6	TRBJ1-1	NA	NA
TGTGCCATCAAGGCTAGCGGGAGAACGGGGGGAGACATTCAGTACTTC	CAIKASGRTGGDIQYF	16	TRBV10-3	TRBJ2-4	TRBD2	NA
TGTGCCAGCAGCTCCGCACCAAGACAGGGCAATACCTTC	CASSSAPRQGNTF	13	TRBV5-6	TRBJ1-2	TRBD1	NA
TGTGCCAGTCTTCCCCACCGCGTCCAAAGCTACACCTTC	CASLPHRVQSYTF	13	TRBV28	TRBJ1-2	NA	NA
TGTGCCAGCAGCCAGTCGACGGGGCCCTACGGCGAGCAGTACTTC	CASSQSTGPYGEQYF	15	TRBV14	TRBJ2-7	NA	NA
TGTGCCAGTAGTCGGGGGTCAGCTAACACTGAAGCTTTCTTT	CASSRGSANTEAFF	14	TRBV19	TRBJ1-1	NA	NA
TGCGCCAGCAGCTTAAAACAGGGAAACACTGAAGCTTTCTTT	CASSLKQGNTEAFF	14	TRBV5-1	TRBJ1-1	NA	once